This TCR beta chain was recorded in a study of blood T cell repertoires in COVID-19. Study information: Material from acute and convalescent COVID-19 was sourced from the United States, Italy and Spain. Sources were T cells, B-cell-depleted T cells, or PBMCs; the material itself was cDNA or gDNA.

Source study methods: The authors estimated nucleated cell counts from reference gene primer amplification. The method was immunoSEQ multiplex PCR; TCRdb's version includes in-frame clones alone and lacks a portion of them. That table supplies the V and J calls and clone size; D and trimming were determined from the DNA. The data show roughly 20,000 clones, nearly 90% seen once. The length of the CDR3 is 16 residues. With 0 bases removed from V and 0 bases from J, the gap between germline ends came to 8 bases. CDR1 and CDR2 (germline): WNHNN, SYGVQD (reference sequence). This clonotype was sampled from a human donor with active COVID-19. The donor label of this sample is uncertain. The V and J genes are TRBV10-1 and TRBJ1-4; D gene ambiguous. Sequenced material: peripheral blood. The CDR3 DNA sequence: TGCGCCAGCAGTGAGTCGAGAAGCTCAACTAATGAAAAACTGTTTTTT. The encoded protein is CASSESRSSTNEKLFF.